These 26 T cell receptor beta chains share one sample of origin, sequenced in a study of blood T cell repertoires in COVID-19. The data were produced by immunoSEQ multiplex PCR, yet TCRdb's version contains in-frame clones alone and is incomplete. The sample carries tens of thousands of clones, 70% to 90% recorded once. Sequenced: peripheral blood. The receptors come from a man aged 55 to 70 with acute or convalescent COVID-19.

The rearrangement joins TRBV28 to TRBJ2-6; 8 bases agree with TRBD1. The germline V gene encodes CDR1 MDHEN and CDR2 SYDVKM. The CDR3 is made up of 18 amino acids. With V trimmed by 6 bases and J by 2 bases, 12 bases remained unmatched. The CDR3 DNA is TGTGCCAGCAGCTCGACAGGGGTATCGCTTGCTGGGGCCAACGTCCTGACTTTC. It is translated as CASSSTGVSLAGANVLTF.

V gene TRBV23-1 combines with J gene TRBJ1-1; 8 bases align to TRBD1. TRBV23-1 is given ORF status, its function remaining uncertain. V shed 0 bases and J 5 bases; nucleotides not matched to a gene: 17. The CDR3 contains 19 residues. This CDR3 reads CASSQSEVLAGGAGTEAFF. CDR3 coding DNA: TGCGCCAGCAGTCAATCGGAGGTATTGGCAGGGGGCGCGGGAACTGAAGCTTTCTTT.

Only one count was recorded for this clone. V gene TRBV2 combines with J gene TRBJ1-6; possibly TRBD1 for D (5 bases). Trimming took off 7 bases at V and 7 bases at J, with 14 bases between the two ends. The germline CDR1 and CDR2 sequences are SNHLY and FYNNEI. There are 14 residues in the CDR3. This CDR3 is CASTPTRGNSPLHF. The CDR3 nucleotides read TGTGCCAGCACCCCGACCCGGGGGAATTCACCCCTCCACTTT. Together with reference TRBV2 and TRBJ1-6, the CDR3 gives the full variable domain: EPEVTQTPSHQVTQMGQEVILRCVPISNHLYFYWYRQILGQKVEFLVSFYNNEISEKSEIFDDQFSVERPDGSNFTLKIRSTKLEDSAMYFCASTPTRGNSPLHFGNGTRLTVT.

V usage is TRBV5-1 and J usage is TRBJ1-5, with no clear D. Germline CDR1 reads SGHRS; CDR2 reads YFSETQ. V was pared by 4 bases and J by 4 bases, with 12 bases between. The CDR3 consists of 14 residues. CDR3 protein: CASSLQPTNQPQHF. Written as DNA, the CDR3 is TGCGCCAGCAGCCTACAGCCAACTAATCAGCCCCAGCATTTT.

This clone has just one count. This chain connects TRBV27 to TRBJ2-7; 10 positions match TRBD2. The CDR3 covers 13 residues. Germline CDR1 is MNHEY and CDR2 is SMNVEV (reference sequence). The V and J ends lost 5 bases and 11 bases, in that order; junction bases with no gene match: 9. This CDR3 reads CASSGTSVLREYF. The CDR3 DNA reads TGTGCCAGCAGTGGGACTAGCGTATTACGGGAGTACTTC.

This clone has just one count. The rearrangement links TRBV7-2 to TRBJ1-2; TRBD1 might be the D (5 bases). The germline V and J ends were trimmed by 5 bases and 0 bases, with 7 bases remaining between them. In germline, CDR1 is SGHTA, CDR2 FQGNSA. The CDR3 is 13 amino acids. CDR3 nucleotides: TGTGCCAGCAGCCTGACAGCTAACTATGGCTACACCTTC. As protein: CASSLTANYGYTF.

The chain links TRBV30 to TRBJ1-3; D is ambiguous. V lost 1 base and J lost 3, with 10 bases in between. This CDR3 is 14 amino acids long. Germline CDR1 reads GTSNPN; CDR2 reads SVGIG (reference sequence). DNA of the CDR3: TGTGCCTGGAGTGGGGCAGGATATGGAAACACCATATATTTT. It is translated as CAWSGAGYGNTIYF.

The rearrangement uses TRBV7-9 and TRBJ1-1; D is ambiguous. The CDR3 length is 13 residues. Per germline, CDR1 SEHNR and CDR2 FQNEAQ (reference sequence). V was cut by 1 base and J by 1 base, with 4 bases left in between. This CDR3 is CASSLVQNTEAFF. In DNA, the CDR3 is TGTGCCAGCAGCTTAGTCCAGAACACTGAAGCTTTCTTT.

This rearrangement joins TRBV11-2 to TRBJ1-1; D ambiguous. CDR3 length equals 12 residues. Trimming removed 0 bases from V and 11 bases from J, with 10 bases in between. Germline CDR1 is SGHAT and CDR2 is FQNNGV. This chain's CDR3 is CASSLDRLEAFF. The DNA of the CDR3 is TGTGCCAGCAGCTTAGACCGCCTTGAGGCTTTCTTT.

This clone was detected only once. The chain employs TRBV28 and TRBJ2-1; TRBD2 aligns across 12 bases. Per the germline V gene, CDR1 is MDHEN and CDR2 is SYDVKM. The V and J ends lost 4 bases and 3 bases, in that order; junction bases with no gene match: 4. The CDR3 runs 16 residues. For the CDR3, the DNA is TGTGCCAGCAGTTCCAGGACTAGCGGGATCTACAATGAGCAGTTCTTC. This sequence encodes CASSSRTSGIYNEQFF.

The chain recombines TRBV4-1 with TRBJ2-3, with D perhaps matching TRBD2 (6 bases). The CDR3 has 17 residues. The V gene lost 4 bases and the J gene lost 0 bases, with 17 bases spanning the gap. The germline V gene has CDR1 MGHRA and CDR2 YSYEKL. CDR3 protein: CASSLDLASASTDTQYF. CDR3 DNA: TGCGCCAGCAGCCTAGACCTAGCGAGTGCTAGCACAGATACGCAGTATTTT.

This clone has only a few counts. This chain connects TRBV6-2 or TRBV6-3 to TRBJ1-2, with D perhaps TRBD1 (6 bases). The germline V and J ends were trimmed by 0 bases and 3 bases, with 17 bases remaining between them. Germline V CDR1 and CDR2: MNHEY, SVGEGT. The CDR3 totals 17 residues. The DNA for the CDR3 is TGTGCCAGCAGTTACTCGGCTGGCGGGGGCGGCGACTATGGCTACACCTTC. It yields the protein CASSYSAGGGGDYGYTF.

The V call is TRBV30, the J call TRBJ2-7; perhaps TRBD2 as D (5 bases). Trimming pared 1 base from V and 6 bases from J, leaving 19 bases between. The CDR3 runs 15 residues. From germline, CDR1 is GTSNPN and CDR2 SVGIG (reference sequence). CDR3 nucleotides: TGTGCCTGGAGTGCCCTGGGGAGAGGGTTCGGCGAGCAGTACTTC. As protein: CAWSALGRGFGEQYF.

V is TRBV7-9 and J is TRBJ1-3; D not resolved. Germline-derived CDR1 and CDR2 are SEHNR and FQNEAQ (reference sequence). The CDR3 is 15 residues long. V was clipped by 2 bases and J by 0 bases, with 8 bases between them. CDR3: CASSLLVSSGNTIYF. The CDR3, as DNA: TGTGCCAGCAGCTTATTGGTCAGCTCTGGAAACACCATATATTTT.

CDR3 in amino acids: CASSRRGTNTEAFF. The CDR3 bases are TGTGCCAGCAGCCGCCGGGGGACGAACACTGAAGCTTTCTTT. The chain links TRBV11-2 to TRBJ1-1; TRBD1 is a possible D gene (5 bases). Germline V CDR1 and CDR2: SGHAT, FQNNGV. The V and J ends lost 5 bases and 1 base respectively, with 11 bases between them. The CDR3 sequence is 14 residues long.

The chain combines TRBV5-6 with TRBJ1-1, with D hard to call. The V gene's germline CDR1 is SGHDT and CDR2 YYEEEE. This CDR3 is built from 14 residues. V lost 2 bases and J lost 5, with 13 bases in between. This CDR3 reads CASSFIWGGTEAFF. The CDR3 nucleotides are TGTGCCAGCAGCTTTATCTGGGGAGGTACTGAAGCTTTCTTT.

This sequence joins TRBV3-1 (or the pseudogene TRBV3-2) and TRBJ1-6; weak D call: TRBD1 (5 bases). The CDR3 runs 14 residues. V gave up 2 bases and J gave up 5 bases, with 7 bases separating them. The germline V gene encodes CDR1 LGHDT and CDR2 YNNKEL (reference sequence). CDR3 nucleotide sequence: TGTGCCAGCAGCCAAACACAGGATAATTCACCCCTCCACTTT. This translates into CASSQTQDNSPLHF.

This clone was detected only once. The chain is built from TRBV20-1 and TRBJ1-5; possibly TRBD1 for D (6 bases). The V gene lost 3 bases and the J gene lost 1 base, with 13 bases spanning the gap. Germline CDR1 DFQATT, CDR2 SNEGSKA (reference sequence). The CDR3 has 15 amino acids. The CDR3 coding sequence is TGCAGTGCTAGTTCCGGGGGGCCCAGCAATCAGCCCCAGCATTTT. It is translated as CSASSGGPSNQPQHF.

This clone is a singleton in its sample. V usage is TRBV18 and J usage is TRBJ1-1, with no clear D. This CDR3 contains 15 residues. The V and J ends lost 0 bases and 7 bases respectively, with 15 bases between them. Germline-derived CDR1 and CDR2 are KGHSH and LQKENI. This CDR3 is CASSPPSRSRGEAFF. In nucleotides, the CDR3 is TGTGCCAGCTCACCACCGAGCCGGTCACGAGGTGAAGCTTTCTTT.

This chain uses TRBV15 with TRBJ2-1; D remains ambiguous. CDR3 size: 13 residues. CDR1 LNHNV and CDR2 YYDKDF come from the germline V gene (reference sequence). V shed 3 bases and J shed 9 bases, with 12 bases lying between them. The CDR3 loop is CATSRPRTGEQFF. The CDR3, as DNA: TGTGCCACCAGCAGGCCCCGAACGGGTGAGCAGTTCTTC.

The V gene is TRBV5-1, the J gene TRBJ2-5; 8 nucleotides align to TRBD1. The CDR3 runs to 16 residues. Germline CDR1 and CDR2: SGHRS and YFSETQ. With 0 bases clipped from V and 5 bases from J, the junction kept 9 bases outside the gene matches. The CDR3 reads CASSLGTGQVGETQYF. The CDR3 nucleotides read TGCGCCAGCAGCTTGGGGACAGGGCAGGTCGGGGAGACCCAGTACTTC.

This clone was seen a handful of times. The chain uses TRBV3-1 (or the pseudogene TRBV3-2) and TRBJ1-2, with 10 bases lining up with TRBD1. The germline V gene has CDR1 LGHDT and CDR2 YNNKEL (reference sequence). This CDR3 has 15 amino acids. Unmatched junction bases numbered 8, after V lost 4 bases and J lost 6 bases. The CDR3 sequence: CASSPRTGGSNGYTF. For the CDR3, the DNA is TGTGCCAGCAGCCCACGGACAGGGGGATCGAATGGCTACACCTTC.

The chain is built from TRBV20-1 and TRBJ2-1; 8 bases are a match to TRBD2. Germline V gene sequence: CDR1 DFQATT, CDR2 SNEGSKA (reference sequence). V trimming: 3 bases; J trimming: 0 bases; junction bases outside the gene matches: 7. The length of the CDR3 is 16 residues. Here the CDR3 reads CSASGHSGVSYNEQFF. As DNA, the CDR3 is TGCAGTGCTAGTGGGCATAGCGGGGTCTCCTACAATGAGCAGTTCTTC.

The chain combines TRBV5-4 with TRBJ1-1; D unresolved. The CDR3 loop spans 14 amino acids. V dropped 2 bases and J dropped 0 bases, with 8 bases sitting between them. Germline-derived CDR1 and CDR2 are SGHNT and YYREEE (reference sequence). The CDR3 sequence is CASSFTPMNTEAFF. CDR3 DNA sequence: TGTGCCAGCAGCTTCACACCAATGAACACTGAAGCTTTCTTT.

This chain links TRBV6-5 with TRBJ1-1; no firm D call. Per germline, CDR1 MNHEY and CDR2 SVGAGI. There are 15 residues in the CDR3. V lost 5 bases, J lost 1 base, and 14 bases lay in between. CDR3 loop: CASSPTLDTNTEAFF. The CDR3 DNA follows: TGTGCCAGCAGTCCCACACTTGACACGAACACTGAAGCTTTCTTT.

This chain uses TRBV2 with TRBJ1-4; a weak D match, TRBD1 (5 bases). This CDR3 is 14 amino acids long. Per the germline V gene, CDR1 is SNHLY and CDR2 is FYNNEI. Between the trimmed V and J ends, which lost 2 bases and 7 bases, there was a span of 11 bases. The CDR3 coding sequence is TGTGCCAGCAGTGAACCAGGGAGGTTTGAAAAACTGTTTTTT. Amino acids: CASSEPGRFEKLFF.